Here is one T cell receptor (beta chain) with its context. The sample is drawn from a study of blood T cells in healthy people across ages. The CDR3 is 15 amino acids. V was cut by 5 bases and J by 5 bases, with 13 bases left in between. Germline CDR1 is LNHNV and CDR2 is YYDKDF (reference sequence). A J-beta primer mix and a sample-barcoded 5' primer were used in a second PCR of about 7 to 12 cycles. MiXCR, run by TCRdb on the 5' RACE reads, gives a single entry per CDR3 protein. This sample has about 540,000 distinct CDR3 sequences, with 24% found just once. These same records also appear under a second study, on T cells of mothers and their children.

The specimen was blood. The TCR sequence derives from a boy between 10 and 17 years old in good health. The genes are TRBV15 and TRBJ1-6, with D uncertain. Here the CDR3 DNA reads TGTGCCACCAGCTGGGGTTCGGGAAATAATTCACCCCTCCACTTT. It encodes CATSWGSGNNSPLHF. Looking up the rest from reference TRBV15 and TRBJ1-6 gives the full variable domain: DAMVIQNPRYQVTQFGKPVTLSCSQTLNHNVMYWYQQKSSQAPKLLFHYYDKDFNNEADTPDNFQSRRPNTSFCFLDIRSPGLGDTAMYLCATSWGSGNNSPLHFGNGTRLTVT.